This T cell receptor (beta chain) was profiled in a study of T cells in localized non-small cell lung cancer. V was clipped by 0 bases and J by 5 bases, with 16 bases between them. Germline assignment: CDR1 SGDLS and CDR2 YYNGEE. The CDR3 has 16 residues. Regarding this clone: Its target is unknown.

Sequencing used immunoSEQ multiplex PCR; TCRdb keeps in-frame clones, though not all of them. Of tens of thousands of clones in the sample, roughly 81% were seen once. General study results and limits: Among blood samples, higher T cell density accompanied longer overall survival. Heterogeneity remains possible, as sequencing covered one tumor region only. Researchers found a median about 53 of the top 100 tumor clones in adjacent lung. It was uninvolved adjacent lung that showed the highest T cell clonality, exceeding tumor.

The chain couples TRBV9 to TRBJ2-3, with D possibly being TRBD2 (6 bases). Sequencing was performed on peripheral blood, taken before any cancer treatment. The origin of this receptor is a female donor of 60 years or more with stage I lung adenocarcinoma. CDR3 sequence reads: CASSVGRGLNVDTQYF. The CDR3 DNA sequence: TGTGCCAGCAGCGTAGGGAGGGGATTGAATGTAGATACGCAGTATTTT.